The clone carrying this TCR beta chain was observed many times. Every patient underwent thyroid surgery untreated. These data belong to a study of metastatic and nonmetastatic thyroid tumors. TCRdb re-analyzed the PCR reads through MiXCR. Of about 15,000 clones in the sample, over 25% were seen once. The CDR3 has 16 amino acids. Looked up from germline, CDR1 is WNHNN and CDR2 is SYGVQD (reference sequence). With V trimmed by 6 bases and J by 3 bases, 10 bases remained unmatched. The chain has TRBV10-1 and TRBJ2-1; TRBD2 agrees at 8 bases. The source material was tumor tissue. The receptor comes from a female donor with papillary thyroid cancer or a benign thyroid nodule (not recorded which). Some clones in this sample may be carry-over from other donors' samples. Here the CDR3 reads CASREKTSVFYNEQFF. Written as DNA, the CDR3 is TGCGCCAGCAGGGAGAAGACTAGCGTCTTCTACAATGAGCAGTTCTTC.